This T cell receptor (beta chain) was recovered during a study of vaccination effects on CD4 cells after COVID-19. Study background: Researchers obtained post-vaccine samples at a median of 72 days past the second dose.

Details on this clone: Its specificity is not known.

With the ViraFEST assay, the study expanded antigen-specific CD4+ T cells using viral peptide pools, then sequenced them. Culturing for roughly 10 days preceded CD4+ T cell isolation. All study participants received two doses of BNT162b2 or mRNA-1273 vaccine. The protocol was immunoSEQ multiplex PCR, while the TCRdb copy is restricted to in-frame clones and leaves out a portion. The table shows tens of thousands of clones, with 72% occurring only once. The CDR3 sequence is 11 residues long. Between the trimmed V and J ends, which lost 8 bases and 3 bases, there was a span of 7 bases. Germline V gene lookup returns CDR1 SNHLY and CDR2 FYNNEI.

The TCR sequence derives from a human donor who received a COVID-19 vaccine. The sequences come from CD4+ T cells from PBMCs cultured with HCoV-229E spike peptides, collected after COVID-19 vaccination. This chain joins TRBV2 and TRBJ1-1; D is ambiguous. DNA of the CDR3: TGTGCCAGCCTGAGGCACACTGAAGCTTTCTTT. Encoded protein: CASLRHTEAFF.